This T cell receptor beta chain came from a study of T cell changes during pregnancy in multiple sclerosis. Using immunoSEQ multiplex PCR, the repertoire was profiled, and TCRdb retains in-frame clones only, with some absent. The sample shows fewer than 110,000 clones, about 90% of them seen only once. In germline, CDR1 is SNHLY, CDR2 FYNNEI. This CDR3 has 15 residues. V dropped 3 bases and J dropped 10 bases, with 21 bases sitting between them. The chain has TRBV2 and TRBJ1-1; D may be TRBD1 (5 bases). Sample: peripheral blood, taken in the third trimester of pregnancy. This clonotype was sampled from a female donor in good health, enrolled as a control in a pregnancy study. The CDR3 reads CASSDPRDNRYRAFF. The CDR3 bases are TGTGCCAGCAGTGACCCCAGGGATAATAGATATAGAGCTTTCTTT.